This record covers a single T cell receptor beta chain. Authors' methods: How many nucleated cells were present was estimated from reference gene primer amplification. Clones were read by immunoSEQ multiplex PCR, and TCRdb kept only the in-frame ones, dropping some. The V and J calls and clone size are taken from that table; D and trimming were inferred from the DNA. The table lists 60,000 to 85,000 clones, less than 90% of them singletons, with around 4.4% in the top ten. Germline loops: CDR1 SEHNR, CDR2 FQNEAQ (reference sequence). The CDR3 has 14 amino acids. V was trimmed by 0 bases and J by 5 bases, leaving 10 bases between them. This sample was included in a study of blood T cell repertoires in COVID-19. Whole-study context: The United States, Italy and Spain provided the acute and convalescent COVID-19 samples. PBMCs, B-cell-depleted T cells, or T cells were the source of the cDNA or gDNA that made up the material.

The sample was peripheral blood. The V call is TRBV7-9, the J call TRBJ1-2; the D gene is possibly TRBD1 (5 bases). The TCR was taken from a man aged 50 or older with active COVID-19. CDR3 in DNA: TGTGCCAGCAGCTTAGCGGCAGGACATTATGGCTACACCTTC. It encodes CASSLAAGHYGYTF.